Included here is one T cell receptor (beta chain) sequence, with context. Sequenced by immunoSEQ multiplex PCR; TCRdb stores in-frame clones only, minus some. Of around 190,000 clones listed, approximately 88% are singletons. The CDR3 runs to 16 residues. Germline CDR1 SEHNR, CDR2 FQNEAQ (reference sequence). V lost 3 bases to trimming and J lost 4 bases, with 16 bases between them. The sample comes from a study of blood T cell repertoires in COVID-19. The sequence came from a woman under 30 who had recovered from COVID-19. The V gene is TRBV7-9, the J gene TRBJ2-1, with a possible D match to TRBD1 (5 bases). Source material: PBMCs or T cells enriched from blood (not recorded which). The CDR3 reads CASSFAQGLRYNEQFF. In DNA form, the CDR3 reads TGTGCCAGCAGCTTCGCCCAGGGTCTTAGGTACAATGAGCAGTTCTTC.